This T cell receptor (beta chain) appears in the sequencing data of a study of T cell repertoires in cytomegalovirus infection. About the research overall: Both a matching HLA type and CMV infection were indicated by public TCR beta signatures.

Each CDR3 protein gets one entry after TCRdb re-called the reads with MiXCR. The data contain about 130,000 distinct CDR3 sequences, more than 20% of them singletons. Findings and caveats of the study: HLA-C-restricted, CMV-specific TCR beta clonotypes were dominant ex vivo. Frequencies of public TCR beta families were cumulated, and this identified carriers of CMV plus the relevant HLA.

About this clonotype: Its antigen is unknown.

This TCR came from a human donor in good health (CMV status not recorded). Some clones in this sample may be carry-over from other donors' samples. Sequences were obtained from PBMCs, sequenced either directly or after in vitro stimulation (not recorded which).

This chain's CDR3 is CASSPVLGGSKNIQYF. Written as DNA, the CDR3 is TGTGCCAGCAGCCCCGTTTTAGGGGGAAGCAAAAACATTCAGTACTTC. The rearrangement joins TRBV7-2 to TRBJ2-4, with D possibly matching TRBD1 (6 bases). The CDR3 spans 16 residues. Germline V gene lookup returns CDR1 SGHTA and CDR2 FQGNSA. Trimming removed 5 bases at V and 3 bases at J, with 17 bases between.